These 17 T cell receptor beta chains share one sample of origin, sequenced in a study of cytomegalovirus exposure and HLA in healthy donors. The PCR used 60 Vbeta and 13 Jbeta primers. Here immunoSEQ multiplex PCR was the method, and the copy in TCRdb shows in-frame clones only, minus some. The data contain about 200,000 clones, more than 65% of them seen just once; the ten biggest clones take up around 1.7%. What was sequenced was PBMCs. The receptors were gathered from a man aged 50 to 60 in good health and CMV-seronegative.

This clone was observed once. The rearrangement uses TRBV2 and TRBJ2-1; TRBD1 matches 11 bases. Per germline, CDR1 SNHLY and CDR2 FYNNEI. This CDR3 is built from 14 residues. The ends lost 1 base at V and 10 bases at J; junction bases unmatched: 3. The CDR3 nucleotides are TGTGCCAGCAGTGAAGGGACAGGGGGCTGGGAGCAGTTCTTC. Translated: CASSEGTGGWEQFF.

The rearrangement uses TRBV23-1 and TRBJ2-7; the match to TRBD1 covers 9 bases. TRBV23-1 belongs to the ORF category, with a function that is uncertain. This CDR3 has 16 residues. The trim removed 1 base at V and 6 bases at J, leaving 10 bases unmatched. The CDR3 spells CASSQYDRGFVLEQYF. CDR3 nucleotide sequence: TGCGCCAGCAGTCAATATGACAGGGGGTTCGTTCTCGAGCAGTACTTC.

The chain couples TRBV27 to TRBJ1-2; the D gene is possibly TRBD1 (5 bases). In germline, CDR1 is MNHEY, CDR2 SMNVEV (reference sequence). Trimming pared 3 bases from V and 0 bases from J, leaving 11 bases between. The CDR3 totals 15 residues. CDR3 coding DNA: TGTGCCAGCAGTTTCGGGGGAGGAGCTAACTATGGCTACACCTTC. This encodes CASSFGGGANYGYTF.

This clone was detected only a few times. This chain links TRBV7-9 with TRBJ1-5, with TRBD1 matching over 9 bases. The CDR3 totals 15 residues. Germline CDR1 reads SEHNR; CDR2 reads FQNEAQ (reference sequence). With 4 bases clipped from V and 6 bases from J, the junction kept 7 bases outside the gene matches. CDR3 protein: CASSSEGQGSQPQHF. CDR3 bases: TGTGCCAGCAGCTCCGAGGGACAGGGCAGTCAGCCCCAGCATTTT.

This chain links TRBV6-5 with TRBJ2-7, with 8 bases identical to TRBD1. CDR1 MNHEY and CDR2 SVGAGI come from the germline V gene. Germline trimming cut 6 bases from V and 2 bases from J; bases unmatched to any gene: 9. The CDR3 covers 15 residues. The chain's CDR3 is CASSLLGTGTYEQYF. DNA for the CDR3: TGTGCCAGCAGCCTCCTCGGGACAGGTACCTACGAGCAGTACTTC.

The J gene is TRBJ1-3, the V gene TRBV15; 7 bases match TRBD1. The germline V gene has CDR1 LNHNV and CDR2 YYDKDF (reference sequence). This CDR3 comprises 16 residues. The V and J ends lost 1 base and 3 bases, in that order; junction bases with no gene match: 6. Written as DNA, the CDR3 is TGTGCCACCAGCAGAGGAGGGGGCGCGAGTGGAAACACCATATATTTT. This gives the protein CATSRGGGASGNTIYF.

The chain uses TRBV5-1 and TRBJ2-1; TRBD2 matches at 8 bases. CDR1 and CDR2 from the germline V gene are SGHRS and YFSETQ. The CDR3 length is 14 residues. V trimming: 4 bases; J trimming: 6 bases; junction bases outside the gene matches: 6. The CDR3 reads CASSESLAVNEQFF. The CDR3 DNA follows: TGCGCCAGCAGCGAATCACTAGCGGTCAATGAGCAGTTCTTC.

For this clone: Other DNA sequences in the same sample also yield this CDR3. CDR3 coding DNA: TGTGCCAGCAGCCCCGGGCAGGGGAACACTGAAGCTTTCTTT. Protein product: CASSPGQGNTEAFF. The chain employs TRBV7-3 and TRBJ1-1; maybe TRBD1 (5 bases). The CDR3 extends over 14 amino acids. The germline V and J ends were trimmed by 5 bases and 1 base, with 11 bases remaining between them. From germline, CDR1 is SGHTA and CDR2 FQGTGA.

On this clone itself: Other DNA sequences in this specimen translate into the identical CDR3. This rearrangement joins TRBV6-5 to TRBJ2-5, with 7 positions matching TRBD2. The CDR3 has 14 residues. Germline CDR1 reads MNHEY; CDR2 reads SVGAGI. Germline trimming cut 0 bases from V and 4 bases from J; bases unmatched to any gene: 2. Written as DNA, the CDR3 is TGTGCCAGCAGTTACTCGGGCGGGGGAGAGACCCAGTACTTC. This encodes CASSYSGGGETQYF.

The chain has TRBV27 and TRBJ1-5, with 9 bases fitting TRBD1. The germline gives CDR1 MNHEY, CDR2 SMNVEV (reference sequence). The CDR3 has 14 amino acids. V gave up 6 bases and J gave up 6 bases; unmatched junction bases: 6. CDR3 residues: CASRGDRASQPQHF. The CDR3 bases are TGTGCCAGCAGGGGGGACAGGGCGAGTCAGCCCCAGCATTTT.

In this sample, this clone turned up a few times. The V gene is TRBV6-5, the J gene TRBJ2-3; 10 nucleotides align to TRBD1. CDR3 length: 16 amino acids. Trimming took 2 bases from V and 1 from J; bases not matched to a gene: 3. Looked up from germline, CDR1 is MNHEY and CDR2 is SVGAGI. CDR3 nucleotide sequence: TGTGCCAGCAGTTACGACGGGACAGGGGGCACAGATACGCAGTATTTT. This codes for CASSYDGTGGTDTQYF.

V usage is TRBV11-2 and J usage is TRBJ2-1; 11 nucleotides align to TRBD2. The germline V gene encodes CDR1 SGHAT and CDR2 FQNNGV. The V and J ends lost 1 base and 1 base, in that order; junction bases with no gene match: 3. The CDR3 totals 17 residues. DNA for the CDR3: TGTGCCAGCAGCTTAGCCCCTAGCGGGAGGTCCTACAATGAGCAGTTCTTC. Amino acids: CASSLAPSGRSYNEQFF.

The rearrangement links TRBV2 to TRBJ2-7, with 12 bases that match TRBD1. The CDR3 has 14 residues. The V and J ends lost 6 bases and 2 bases, in that order; junction bases with no gene match: 2. Per the germline V gene, CDR1 is SNHLY and CDR2 is FYNNEI. The CDR3 is CASRRDRGPYEQYF. The CDR3 DNA follows: TGTGCCAGCAGGAGGGACAGGGGGCCCTACGAGCAGTACTTC.

The CDR3 region is CASSMTGGTEKLFF. DNA of the CDR3: TGTGCCAGCAGCATGACAGGGGGCACTGAAAAACTGTTTTTT. This sequence joins TRBV6-1 and TRBJ1-4; 10 bases align to TRBD1. V lost 6 bases to trimming and J lost 7 bases; unmatched junction nucleotides: 5. The CDR3 consists of 14 residues. Germline V gene sequence: CDR1 MNHNS, CDR2 SASEGT.

This clone showed up just once. This specimen includes other DNA sequences encoding the same CDR3. The chain has TRBV5-6 and TRBJ1-5, with 8 bases matching TRBD1. Looked up from germline, CDR1 is SGHDT and CDR2 is YYEEEE. CDR3 length: 16 amino acids. V shed 2 bases, J shed 4 bases, and the junction held 8 bases outside the gene matches. In nucleotides, the CDR3 is TGTGCCAGCAGCTTACTCAGGGGGCAGATTAATCAGCCCCAGCATTTT. This sequence encodes CASSLLRGQINQPQHF.

J is TRBJ1-1 and V is TRBV5-4; D unresolved. V lost 0 bases and J lost 1, with 7 bases in between. This CDR3 comprises 14 residues. CDR1 and CDR2 (germline): SGHNT, YYREEE (reference sequence). CDR3 protein: CASSLEGGNTEAFF. For the CDR3, the DNA is TGTGCCAGCAGCTTGGAAGGCGGGAACACTGAAGCTTTCTTT.

The genes are TRBV28 and TRBJ2-5, with 8 bases matching TRBD2. The trim removed 5 bases at V and 4 bases at J, leaving 12 bases unmatched. CDR3 length equals 16 residues. Germline-derived CDR1 and CDR2 are MDHEN and SYDVKM. CDR3 region: CASSLIPPGGGETQYF. The CDR3 nucleotides read TGTGCCAGCAGTCTGATCCCCCCCGGGGGGGGAGAGACCCAGTACTTC.